This T cell receptor (beta chain) was recovered during a study of shared clonotypes between healthy human individuals. Study summary: Samples came from two female and a few male donors aged 18 to 49.

Approximately 210 ng DNA, about 28,000 T cell genomes, went into each sorted-subset replicate PCR. TCRdb's table, derived via immunoSEQ multiplex PCR, lists solely in-frame clones and lacks some. This table holds 950,000 to 1,300,000 clones, around 76% found once. Comment on this clone: Its antigen is undetermined.

Per the germline V gene, CDR1 is MNHEY and CDR2 is SVGAGI. The CDR3 length is 13 residues. V was pared by 0 bases and J by 3 bases, with 5 bases between. Study-level points and caveats: Clonotype sharing across a few donors was observed for 4% to 6.5% of naive CD4 clonotypes.

This TCR derives from a man between 18 and 35 years old in good health. Sequencing was done on a sample of memory CD4+ T cells sorted from blood. Subset defined: CD45RA-negative fraction. This chain joins TRBV6-5 and TRBJ1-1; D is unclear. In DNA, the CDR3 is TGTGCCAGCAGTTACTCGAAGGACACTGAAGCTTTCTTT. This encodes CASSYSKDTEAFF.